These 15 T cell receptor beta chains came from one sample sequenced in a study of CD8 T cells in Susac syndrome. An input of about 0.5 to 1 ug of RNA was subjected to reverse transcription using random hexamers. A single record per CDR3 protein comes from TCRdb applying MiXCR to the immunoSEQ multiplex PCR reads. The sample contains 150,000 or so distinct CDR3 sequences, 80% to 95% of which appear only once. Sequenced input: CD4+ T cells from PBMCs. All receptors come from a human donor in good health.

The CDR3 loop is CATSRGYYGYTF. Written as DNA, the CDR3 is TGTGCCACCAGCAGAGGGTACTATGGCTACACCTTC. The V call is TRBV15, the J call TRBJ1-2; D is undetermined. The length of the CDR3 is 12 residues. CDR1 LNHNV and CDR2 YYDKDF come from the germline V gene (reference sequence). Trimming pared 1 base from V and 3 bases from J, leaving 3 bases between.

The chain has TRBV10-3 and TRBJ2-5, with no clear D. The CDR3 consists of 13 residues. The germline V and J ends were trimmed by 2 bases and 1 base, with 5 bases remaining between them. The germline V gene encodes CDR1 ENHRY and CDR2 SYGVKD. The CDR3 region has the DNA TGTGCCATCAGTGAGCATAGCCAAGAGACCCAGTACTTC. It specifies CAISEHSQETQYF.

The chain links TRBV20-1 to TRBJ2-3, with a weak D call TRBD2 (6 bases). The CDR3 length is 15 residues. Between the trimmed V and J ends, which lost 1 base and 2 bases, there was a span of 13 bases. From germline, CDR1 is DFQATT and CDR2 SNEGSKA (reference sequence). This CDR3 is CSARGHPGDTDTQYF. The CDR3 DNA follows: TGCAGTGCTAGAGGACACCCGGGGGACACAGATACGCAGTATTTT.

J is TRBJ2-5 and V is TRBV27, with TRBD1 matching 7 bases. The J segment lost 0 bases and the V segment lost 8 bases, leaving 6 bases of the junction unmatched. Germline loops: CDR1 MNHEY, CDR2 SMNVEV (reference sequence). The CDR3 contains 14 residues. As DNA, the CDR3 is TGTGCCAGCGGGGGCAGGGGGTACCAAGAGACCCAGTACTTC. Translation gives CASGGRGYQETQYF.

This clonotype showed up just once. The chain joins TRBV10-3 to TRBJ1-2, with D possibly TRBD1 on 5 matching bases. Trimming took off 7 bases at V and 8 bases at J, with 14 bases between the two ends. Germline V gene lookup returns CDR1 ENHRY and CDR2 SYGVKD. This CDR3 is 12 amino acids long. In nucleotides, the CDR3 is TGTGCCATCAACGCAGGGTATGAGGGCTACACCTTC. Its translation is CAINAGYEGYTF.

This chain uses TRBV29-1 with TRBJ2-1, with D perhaps given as TRBD1 or TRBD2 (5 bases each). Germline-derived CDR1 and CDR2 are SQVTM and ANQGSEA. The ends were cut back, 1 base at V and 8 bases at J, with 12 bases in the middle. This CDR3 contains 13 residues. The CDR3 coding sequence is TGCAGCGTTGAAGGGACACAGAGGGATGAGCAGTTCTTC. Amino acids: CSVEGTQRDEQFF.

This clonotype was recorded only once. The chain joins TRBV20-1 to TRBJ2-6, with a possible D match to TRBD2 (7 bases). The CDR3 consists of 16 residues. The germline CDR1 and CDR2 sequences are DFQATT and SNEGSKA (reference sequence). The ends were cut back, 6 bases at V and 2 bases at J, with 17 bases in the middle. In nucleotides, the CDR3 is TGCAGTGCCCCGAAGGGAGGGGGACCTGGGGCCAACGTCCTGACTTTC. The encoded protein is CSAPKGGGPGANVLTF.

The rearrangement uses TRBV18 and TRBJ2-1; D unclear. The CDR3 loop spans 14 amino acids. Germline CDR1 KGHSH, CDR2 LQKENI. The V and J ends lost 4 bases and 7 bases respectively, with 14 bases between them. DNA of the CDR3: TGTGCCAGCTCACTCCTTAACCAAGGGAATGAGCAGTTCTTC. Translation gives CASSLLNQGNEQFF.

This clonotype came up once. V gene TRBV20-1 combines with J gene TRBJ1-2; D perhaps matches TRBD1 (5 bases). This CDR3 contains 11 residues. V shed 2 bases and J shed 10 bases, with 11 bases lying between them. Germline CDR1 DFQATT, CDR2 SNEGSKA (reference sequence). The CDR3 nucleotides are TGCAGTGCTAGAAGAGGGGATGACTACACCTTC. Amino acid sequence: CSARRGDDYTF.

This clonotype was counted once. The rearrangement links TRBV23-1 to TRBJ2-7; D unresolved. TRBV23-1 is an ORF; its function is uncertain. V lost 7 bases and J 2 bases, leaving 24 bases between the germline ends. CDR3 length: 17 amino acids. Written as DNA, the CDR3 is TGCGCCAGCACCCGACCACAAATCCGGCGGACCCCCTACGAGCAGTACTTC. Translating it yields CASTRPQIRRTPYEQYF.

This chain links TRBV2 with TRBJ1-3; D remains ambiguous. V lost 2 bases and J 0 bases, leaving 5 bases between the germline ends. Germline assignment: CDR1 SNHLY and CDR2 FYNNEI. This CDR3 has 14 residues. The DNA for the CDR3 is TGTGCCAGCAGTGAATTGACCTCTGGAAACACCATATATTTT. This encodes CASSELTSGNTIYF. Full variable domain (outside the CDR3, taken from reference TRBV2 and TRBJ1-3): EPEVTQTPSHQVTQMGQEVILRCVPISNHLYFYWYRQILGQKVEFLVSFYNNEISEKSEIFDDQFSVERPDGSNFTLKIRSTKLEDSAMYFCASSELTSGNTIYFGEGSWLTVV.

The chain is built from TRBV12-3 or TRBV12-4 and TRBJ2-1; D gene ambiguous. Deletions cut 5 bases from V and 8 bases from J, with 10 bases between. The CDR3 sequence is 12 residues long. The CDR3 region has the DNA TGTGCCAGCAGTCGAGACTTGTATGAGCAGTTCTTC. Protein: CASSRDLYEQFF.

The V call is TRBV3-1, the J call TRBJ2-1; 11 nucleotides line up with TRBD2. Germline CDR1 is LGHDT and CDR2 is YNNKEL (reference sequence). This CDR3 is 16 amino acids long. V was pared by 3 bases and J by 7 bases, with 8 bases of the junction left unmatched. The CDR3 here is CASSQDSGGGRNEQFF. CDR3 DNA: TGTGCCAGCAGCCAGGATAGCGGGGGGGGAAGGAATGAGCAGTTCTTC.

The J gene is TRBJ2-5, the V gene TRBV6-5, with 11 bases lining up with TRBD2. V was clipped by 6 bases and J by 5 bases; unmatched bases: 5. The CDR3 loop spans 14 amino acids. Germline V gene lookup returns CDR1 MNHEY and CDR2 SVGAGI. CDR3 sequence: CASRDSGGVETQYF. CDR3 DNA: TGTGCCAGCAGAGATAGCGGGGGGGTTGAGACCCAGTACTTC.

This clonotype appeared once. The chain joins TRBV3-1 to TRBJ2-3, with D hard to call. CDR3 size: 13 residues. Trimming left V 8 bases short and J 0 bases short, with 9 bases between. CDR1 LGHDT and CDR2 YNNKEL come from the germline V gene (reference sequence). The CDR3 loop is CASARASTDTQYF. In DNA form, the CDR3 reads TGTGCCAGCGCCCGGGCTAGCACAGATACGCAGTATTTT.